A selection of T cell receptor beta chains follows, all from one sample in a study of control samples from healthy donors and cancer patients. TCRdb's copy holds only in-frame clones and misses some; the assay was immunoSEQ multiplex PCR. The data contain about 57,000 clones, 94% of them seen just once; the ten biggest clones take up around 3.7%. The sample consisted of blood. These receptors all come from a man aged 30 to 39 in good health. Both conserved end residues are part of each CDR3. A D gene is named only where the DNA matches it firmly. The size entry is marked missing in some rows and otherwise reads once, few, many or a size class.

v_gene	d_gene	len	abundance	j_gene	CDR3aa	CDR3nt
TRBV11-2	-	16	-	TRBJ2-3	CASSSLVGRATDTQYF	TGTGCCAGCAGCTCGCTCGTCGGACGCGCGACAGATACGCAGTATTTT
TRBV27	TRBD2	14	-	TRBJ2-5	CASSLGGYQETQYF	TGTGCCAGCAGTTTGGGGGGGTACCAAGAGACCCAGTACTTC
TRBV5-1	-	12	-	TRBJ1-2	CASSYDIYGYTF	TGCGCCAGCAGCTATGATATATATGGCTACACCTTC
TRBV6-5	-	14	-	TRBJ1-5	CASSPTGINQPQHF	TGTGCCAGCAGTCCGACAGGTATCAATCAGCCCCAGCATTTT
TRBV28	-	12	-	TRBJ1-1	CASSLRLTEAFF	TGTGCCAGCAGTTTGCGGCTCACTGAAGCTTTCTTT
TRBV5-6	-	15	-	TRBJ1-1	CASSLAGLVNTEAFF	TGTGCCAGCAGCTTGGCCGGGCTGGTGAACACTGAAGCTTTCTTT
TRBV9	-	19	once	TRBJ2-3	CASSGIQGASGGFSDTQYF	TGTGCCAGCAGCGGCATACAGGGGGCTAGCGGGGGCTTCTCAGATACGCAGTATTTT
TRBV19	-	13	-	TRBJ1-5	CASSIGVRQPQHF	TGTGCCAGTAGTATAGGGGTACGGCAGCCCCAGCATTTT
TRBV2	-	12	-	TRBJ1-2	CASSEWQEGYTF	TGTGCCAGCAGCGAATGGCAGGAGGGCTACACCTTC
TRBV6-6	-	12	once	TRBJ2-3	CASSKNTDTQYF	TGTGCCAGCAGCAAGAACACAGATACGCAGTATTTT
TRBV21-1	-	17	-	TRBJ1-2	CASSKAGEGTGEDGYTF	TGTGCCAGCAGCAAAGCGGGGGAGGGCACAGGGGAGGATGGCTACACCTTC
TRBV6-2/TRBV6-3	-	19	-	TRBJ2-7	CASSYSRTQASQISYEQYF	TGTGCCAGCAGTTACTCGAGGACGCAAGCAAGCCAAATCTCCTACGAGCAGTACTTC
TRBV6-1	-	15	-	TRBJ1-1	CASSEALGGRTEAFF	TGTGCCAGCAGTGAAGCGCTAGGCGGACGAACTGAAGCTTTCTTT
TRBV3-1/TRBV3-2	-	13	-	TRBJ1-2	CASSQGHNYGYTF	TGTGCCAGCAGCCAGGGTCACAACTATGGCTACACCTTC
TRBV7-2	-	16	-	TRBJ2-3	CASSWATNRVFDTQYF	TGTGCCAGCAGTTGGGCCACGAACAGGGTTTTTGATACGCAGTATTTT
TRBV25-1	-	13	-	TRBJ2-7	CASADGGGHEQYF	TGTGCCAGCGCGGACGGAGGAGGCCACGAGCAGTACTTC
TRBV4-2	-	16	once	TRBJ2-1	CASSQVRDRIYNEQFF	TGTGCCAGCAGCCAGGTCCGGGACCGCATCTACAATGAGCAGTTCTTC
TRBV27	-	14	-	TRBJ1-1	CASAKRSEGTEAFF	TGTGCCAGCGCTAAGCGGAGCGAAGGGACTGAAGCTTTCTTT
TRBV24-1	TRBD1	15	once	TRBJ1-4	CATSDGTGGNEKLFF	TGTGCCACCAGTGATGGGACAGGGGGGAATGAAAAACTGTTTTTT
TRBV7-9	-	12	-	TRBJ2-5	CASSSGGQTQYF	TGTGCCAGCAGCTCGGGGGGCCAGACCCAGTACTTC
TRBV5-1	-	18	-	TRBJ2-7	CASSLDSSDRPSSYEQYF	TGCGCCAGCAGCTTGGATTCGAGCGACAGGCCCAGTTCCTACGAGCAGTACTTC
TRBV27	TRBD2	16	-	TRBJ2-7	CASSTSGRGNPYEQYF	TGTGCCAGCAGTACCTCAGGGCGGGGGAACCCCTACGAGCAGTACTTC
TRBV5-5	-	14	-	TRBJ2-7	CASSYSDKPYEQYF	TGTGCCAGCAGCTACTCCGACAAACCCTACGAGCAGTACTTC
TRBV2	-	14	-	TRBJ2-2	CASTNREGTGELFF	TGTGCCAGCACCAACAGGGAAGGCACCGGGGAGCTGTTTTTT
TRBV5-5	-	13	-	TRBJ1-5	CASSLEWNQPQHF	TGTGCCAGCAGCTTAGAGTGGAATCAGCCCCAGCATTTT
TRBV6-5	-	11	-	TRBJ2-7	CASRGPYEQYF	TGTGCCAGCAGAGGACCCTACGAGCAGTACTTC
TRBV4-1	-	17	-	TRBJ1-6	CASSQKPSAGDNSPLHF	TGCGCCAGCAGCCAAAAACCCAGTGCAGGGGATAATTCACCCCTCCACTTT
TRBV3-1/TRBV3-2	-	16	few	TRBJ1-2	CASSPRKREGVKGYTF	TGTGCCAGCAGCCCACGAAAAAGGGAGGGGGTTAAAGGCTACACCTTC
TRBV10-3	-	14	-	TRBJ1-1	CAISDRVGRTEAFF	TGTGCCATCAGTGATAGGGTAGGGCGGACTGAAGCTTTCTTT
TRBV21-1	-	13	-	TRBJ1-5	CARPTGSNQPQHF	TGTGCCAGACCGACAGGAAGCAATCAGCCCCAGCATTTT
TRBV11-1	-	15	-	TRBJ1-4	CASSPPGTPNQKLFF	TGTGCCAGCAGCCCGCCTGGGACACCCAATCAAAAACTGTTTTTT
TRBV2	-	14	-	TRBJ1-1	CASTRTEWNTEAFF	TGTGCCAGCACCCGGACAGAGTGGAACACTGAAGCTTTCTTT
TRBV20-1	-	10	-	TRBJ1-4	CSAYNEKLFF	TGCAGTGCCTATAATGAAAAACTGTTTTTT
TRBV5-4	TRBD2	16	-	TRBJ2-1	CASSLTSGRAIFEQFF	TGTGCCAGCAGCTTGACTAGCGGGAGGGCCATATTTGAGCAGTTCTTC
TRBV7-9	-	15	-	TRBJ2-1	CASSLALGRGNEQFF	TGTGCCAGCAGCTTAGCCCTGGGAAGGGGCAATGAGCAGTTCTTC
TRBV28	-	15	-	TRBJ2-7	CASSNGDASSYEQYF	TGTGCCAGCAGTAACGGGGACGCTAGCTCCTACGAGCAGTACTTC
TRBV24-1	-	13	-	TRBJ2-1	CATSDTTYNEQFF	TGTGCCACCAGTGACACTACTTACAATGAGCAGTTCTTC
TRBV6-1	-	14	-	TRBJ1-3	CASSDAFSGNTIYF	TGTGCCAGCAGTGACGCTTTCTCCGGAAACACCATATATTTT